The 22 T cell receptor beta chains below were found in one sample sequenced in a study of cytomegalovirus exposure and HLA in healthy donors. In the PCR, 60 Vbeta and 13 Jbeta primers were used. The table came from immunoSEQ multiplex PCR; TCRdb's copy has only in-frame clones and leaves some out. The table records approximately 220,000 clones, over 80% of them present only once. The sample consisted of PBMCs. The receptors come from a man in his forties or fifties in good health and CMV-seropositive.

This chain connects TRBV2 to TRBJ2-1, with a possible D match to TRBD1 (6 bases). From germline, CDR1 is SNHLY and CDR2 FYNNEI. Trimming removed 4 bases from V and 14 bases from J, with 15 bases in between. The CDR3 is 12 amino acids. CDR3 sequence (DNA): TGTGCCAGCAGTGTCTTACAGGGTACGAAGTTCTTC. Translated, it gives CASSVLQGTKFF.

V usage is TRBV5-1 and J usage is TRBJ2-3; 9 nucleotides agree with TRBD2. The CDR3 spans 16 residues. V lost 0 bases and J lost 4; bases outside the gene matches: 6. Germline CDR1 is SGHRS and CDR2 is YFSETQ. CDR3 sequence: CASSLGAGGTADTQYF. DNA of the CDR3: TGCGCCAGCAGCTTGGGAGCGGGAGGAACCGCAGATACGCAGTATTTT.

The V and J genes are TRBV4-1 and TRBJ1-2, with 7 bases identical to TRBD1. Germline CDR1 reads MGHRA; CDR2 reads YSYEKL. J lost 5 bases, V lost 0 bases, and 9 bases had no gene match. CDR3 length: 16 residues. The CDR3 nucleotides read TGCGCCAGCAGCCAAGATTGGGGCAGGGGGAGTTATGGCTACACCTTC. Translating gives CASSQDWGRGSYGYTF.

The sample holds a few counts of this clone. V and J are TRBV4-1 and TRBJ1-5; D perhaps matches TRBD1 (6 bases). The length of the CDR3 is 16 residues. Germline V gives CDR1 MGHRA, CDR2 YSYEKL. Trimming removed 0 bases from V and 3 bases from J, with 12 bases in between. Here the CDR3 reads CASSQDFPGDNQPQHF. The CDR3 DNA reads as TGCGCCAGCAGCCAAGATTTTCCAGGGGACAATCAGCCCCAGCATTTT.

This clone was seen once. This chain joins TRBV7-9 and TRBJ2-2; D remains unclear. This CDR3 spans 18 amino acids. Trimming took off 7 bases at V and 0 bases at J, with 21 bases between the two ends. Germline loops: CDR1 SEHNR, CDR2 FQNEAQ (reference sequence). The CDR3 loop reads CASTFGPWAGTNTGELFF. CDR3 nucleotide sequence: TGTGCCAGCACCTTTGGCCCGTGGGCCGGAACGAACACCGGGGAGCTGTTTTTT.

This rearrangement joins TRBV27 to TRBJ1-4; D gene ambiguous. The ends were cut back, 6 bases at V and 3 bases at J, with 14 bases in the middle. Germline V gene sequence: CDR1 MNHEY, CDR2 SMNVEV (reference sequence). This CDR3 region has 15 residues. The CDR3 DNA is TGTGCCAGCAGCCGGGATCCCCTTGCTAATGAAAAACTGTTTTTT. It specifies CASSRDPLANEKLFF.

Only a few counts were recorded for this clone. V and J are TRBV7-6 and TRBJ2-7; 13 bases fit TRBD2. Germline V CDR1 and CDR2: SGHVS, FNYEAQ. The CDR3 loop spans 17 amino acids. Germline trimming cut 4 bases from V and 2 bases from J; bases unmatched to any gene: 8. Here the CDR3 DNA reads TGTGCCAGCAGCTCCCACCTCGGACTAGCGGGAGCCTACGAGCAGTACTTC. This codes for CASSSHLGLAGAYEQYF.

The rearrangement links TRBV19 to TRBJ2-1, with D unresolved. V shed 5 bases and J shed 0 bases, with 11 bases lying between them. Looked up from germline, CDR1 is LNHDA and CDR2 is SQIVND (reference sequence). The CDR3 is 15 residues long. The chain's CDR3 is CASSVRWSSYNEQFF. The CDR3 bases are TGTGCCAGTAGTGTCCGGTGGAGCTCCTACAATGAGCAGTTCTTC.

This chain connects TRBV7-9 to TRBJ2-2; maybe TRBD2 (6 bases). Germline CDR1 SEHNR, CDR2 FQNEAQ (reference sequence). This CDR3 comprises 15 residues. The V end was cut by 7 bases, the J end by 0 bases, with 12 bases between. The CDR3 sequence: CASTRLGANTGELFF. The DNA for the CDR3 is TGTGCCAGCACCCGACTAGGAGCGAACACCGGGGAGCTGTTTTTT.

The chain joins TRBV30 to TRBJ1-1; a weak D match, TRBD1 (5 bases). V lost 0 bases to trimming and J lost 4 bases, with 12 bases between them. CDR3 length: 14 amino acids. CDR1 GTSNPN and CDR2 SVGIG come from the germline V gene (reference sequence). The CDR3 nucleotides read TGTGCCTGGAGTGTGGTGCGGGGGGGCACTGAAGCTTTCTTT. It translates to CAWSVVRGGTEAFF.

The chain combines TRBV7-9 with TRBJ1-1, with 7 bases lining up with TRBD1. CDR3 size: 17 residues. V lost 2 bases to trimming and J lost 0 bases; unmatched junction nucleotides: 9. Germline loops: CDR1 SEHNR, CDR2 FQNEAQ (reference sequence). CDR3 amino acids: CASSLLGQETMNTEAFF. CDR3 nucleotide sequence: TGTGCCAGCAGCTTACTAGGACAGGAGACCATGAACACTGAAGCTTTCTTT.

The V and J genes are TRBV2 and TRBJ2-2; TRBD1 matches at 11 bases. The germline V gene has CDR1 SNHLY and CDR2 FYNNEI. J gave up 3 bases and V 7 bases, and 1 base lay outside the gene matches. CDR3 length equals 14 residues. The CDR3 is CASKGQGDTGELFF. DNA of the CDR3: TGTGCCAGCAAGGGACAGGGGGACACCGGGGAGCTGTTTTTT.

The J gene is TRBJ2-7, the V gene TRBV7-8; 7 positions agree with TRBD1. Per the germline V gene, CDR1 is SGHVS and CDR2 is FQNEAQ. After removal of 0 bases from V and 5 bases from J, the junction contained 7 bases not matched to a gene. This CDR3 contains 15 residues. As DNA, the CDR3 is TGTGCCAGCAGCTTAGCGCCGACAGGGACCCACGAGCAGTACTTC. This translates into CASSLAPTGTHEQYF.

The CDR3 sequence is CASSLGTGGYEQYF. In DNA, the CDR3 is TGTGCCAGCAGTTTAGGAACAGGGGGCTACGAGCAGTACTTC. This rearrangement joins TRBV28 to TRBJ2-7; 8 bases map to TRBD1. Trimming cost V 2 bases and J 3 bases; bases outside gene matches: 3. CDR1 and CDR2 from the germline V gene are MDHEN and SYDVKM. This CDR3 contains 14 residues.

The chain links TRBV19 to TRBJ1-4, with D unresolved. Germline values: CDR1 LNHDA, CDR2 SQIVND (reference sequence). The V and J ends lost 5 bases and 5 bases respectively, with 15 bases between them. This CDR3 is 15 amino acids long. CDR3 sequence (DNA): TGTGCCAGTAGTCCCCCGGAGGGCTTGAATGAAAAACTGTTTTTT. This codes for CASSPPEGLNEKLFF.

The J gene is TRBJ2-1, the V gene TRBV15; 12 bases agree with TRBD2. CDR3 size: 16 residues. CDR1 and CDR2 (germline): LNHNV, YYDKDF (reference sequence). After removal of 1 base from V and 10 bases from J, the junction contained 8 bases not matched to a gene. The CDR3 DNA is TGTGCCACCAGCAGAGCTCTAGCGGGAGGGCCTGAGGAGCAGTTCTTC. Translated, it gives CATSRALAGGPEEQFF. The whole variable domain, filled in from reference TRBV15 and TRBJ2-1, reads DAMVIQNPRYQVTQFGKPVTLSCSQTLNHNVMYWYQQKSSQAPKLLFHYYDKDFNNEADTPDNFQSRRPNTSFCFLDIRSPGLGDTAMYLCATSRALAGGPEEQFFGPGTRLTVL.

The chain uses TRBV27 and TRBJ1-2, with D maybe TRBD1 (6 bases). This CDR3 comprises 13 residues. Germline-derived CDR1 and CDR2 are MNHEY and SMNVEV (reference sequence). Trimming cost V 3 bases and J 2 bases, with 7 bases left between them. Here the CDR3 reads CASSFGQNYGYTF. CDR3 DNA: TGTGCCAGCAGTTTCGGACAGAACTATGGCTACACCTTC.

The V gene is TRBV19, the J gene TRBJ1-5; TRBD1 aligns across 7 bases. V gave up 5 bases and J gave up 0 bases; unmatched junction bases: 7. The CDR3 spans 16 residues. Per germline, CDR1 LNHDA and CDR2 SQIVND (reference sequence). The CDR3 sequence is CASSYIGTVSNQPQHF. In DNA form, the CDR3 reads TGTGCCAGTAGTTATATCGGGACAGTTAGCAATCAGCCCCAGCATTTT.

V is TRBV7-8 and J is TRBJ2-7; tentatively, D is TRBD2 (5 bases). CDR3 length equals 14 residues. The germline V gene encodes CDR1 SGHVS and CDR2 FQNEAQ. V gave up 5 bases and J gave up 2 bases, with 13 bases separating them. The CDR3 DNA is TGTGCCAGCAGCCTCGGACTGGGAGCCTACGAGCAGTACTTC. Protein product: CASSLGLGAYEQYF.

The chain employs TRBV14 and TRBJ2-2; 15 bases align to TRBD2. V lost 0 bases, J lost 1 base, and 9 bases stayed unmatched. Germline V gene sequence: CDR1 SGHDN, CDR2 FVKESK. The CDR3 sequence is 21 residues long. The CDR3 nucleotides read TGTGCCAGCAGCCAAGAAGGAATTTGGACTAGCGGGAGGGAGAACACCGGGGAGCTGTTTTTT. This codes for CASSQEGIWTSGRENTGELFF.

With respect to this clone: Its ends do not fully match the called genes, so a read error is possible. The chain uses TRBV7-7 and TRBJ2-1; TRBD2 aligns across 11 bases. Germline CDR1 SSHAT, CDR2 FNYEAQ (reference sequence). The CDR3 runs to 14 residues. CDR3 bases: TGTGCTAGCAGCTTAGTAGCGGGAGGGAATGAGCAGTTCTTC. Amino acids: CASSLVAGGNEQFF. Using reference TRBV7-7 and TRBJ2-1 for the parts outside the CDR3, the full variable domain is GAGVSQSPRYKVTKRGQDVTLRCDPISSHATLYWYQQALGQGPEFLTYFNYEAQPDKSGLPSDRFSAERPEGSISTLTIQRTEQRDSAMYRCASSLVAGGNEQFFGPGTRLTVL.

This chain uses TRBV5-1 with TRBJ1-1; TRBD1 aligns across 7 bases. Trimming cost V 4 bases and J 0 bases; bases outside gene matches: 9. The CDR3 covers 16 residues. From germline, CDR1 is SGHRS and CDR2 YFSETQ. CDR3 residues: CASSRRQGRVNTEAFF. DNA of the CDR3: TGCGCCAGCAGCCGAAGACAGGGACGCGTGAACACTGAAGCTTTCTTT.